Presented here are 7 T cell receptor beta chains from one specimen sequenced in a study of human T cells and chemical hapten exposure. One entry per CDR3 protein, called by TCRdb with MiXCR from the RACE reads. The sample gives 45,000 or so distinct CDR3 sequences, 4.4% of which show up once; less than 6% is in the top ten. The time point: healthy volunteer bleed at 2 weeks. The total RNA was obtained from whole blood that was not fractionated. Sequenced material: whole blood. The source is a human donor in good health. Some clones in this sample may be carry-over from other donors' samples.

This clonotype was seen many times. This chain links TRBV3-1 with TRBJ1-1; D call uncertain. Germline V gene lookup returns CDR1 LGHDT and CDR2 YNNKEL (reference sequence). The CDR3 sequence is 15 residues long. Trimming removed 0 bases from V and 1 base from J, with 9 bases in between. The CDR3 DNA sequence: TGTGCCAGCAGCCAAGATGAGTTCAGGAACACTGAAGCTTTCTTT. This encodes CASSQDEFRNTEAFF. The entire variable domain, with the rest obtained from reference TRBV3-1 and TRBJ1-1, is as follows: DTAVSQTPKYLVTQMGNDKSIKCEQNLGHDTMYWYKQDSKKFLKIMFSYNNKELIINETVPNRFSPKSPDKAHLNLHINSLELGDSAVYFCASSQDEFRNTEAFFGQGTRLTVV.

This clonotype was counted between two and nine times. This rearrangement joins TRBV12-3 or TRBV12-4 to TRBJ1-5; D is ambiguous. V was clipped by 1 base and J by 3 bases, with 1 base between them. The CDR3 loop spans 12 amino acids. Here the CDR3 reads CASSLDNQPQHF. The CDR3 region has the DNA TGTGCCAGCAGTTTAGACAATCAGCCCCAGCATTTT.

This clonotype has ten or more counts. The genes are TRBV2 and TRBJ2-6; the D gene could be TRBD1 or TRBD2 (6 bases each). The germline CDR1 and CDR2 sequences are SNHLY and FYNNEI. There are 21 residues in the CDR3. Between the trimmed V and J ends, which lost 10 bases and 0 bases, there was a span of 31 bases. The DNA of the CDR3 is TGTGCCACCAAGAAACGGTTGGGGGGCGGACAATCTGACTCTGGGGCCAACGTCCTGACTTTC. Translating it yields CATKKRLGGGQSDSGANVLTF. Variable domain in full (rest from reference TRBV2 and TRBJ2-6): EPEVTQTPSHQVTQMGQEVILRCVPISNHLYFYWYRQILGQKVEFLVSFYNNEISEKSEIFDDQFSVERPDGSNFTLKIRSTKLEDSAMYFCATKKRLGGGQSDSGANVLTFGAGSRLTVL.

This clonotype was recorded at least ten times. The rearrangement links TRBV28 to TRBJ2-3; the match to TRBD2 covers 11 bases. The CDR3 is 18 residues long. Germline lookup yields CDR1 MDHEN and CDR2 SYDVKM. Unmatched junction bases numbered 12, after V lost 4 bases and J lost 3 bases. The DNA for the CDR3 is TGTGCCAGCAGTTCCGGGACTAGCGGTGCCCTTGGGACAGATACGCAGTATTTT. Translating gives CASSSGTSGALGTDTQYF.

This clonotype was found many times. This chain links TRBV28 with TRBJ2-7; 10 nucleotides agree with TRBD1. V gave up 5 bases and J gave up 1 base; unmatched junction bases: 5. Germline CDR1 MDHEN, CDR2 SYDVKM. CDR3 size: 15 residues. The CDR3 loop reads CASSEPGQGSYEQYF. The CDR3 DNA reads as TGTGCCAGCAGTGAACCGGGACAGGGGTCCTACGAGCAGTACTTC.

CDR3 protein: CASSQDKGTSGVRAYNEQFF. In nucleotides, the CDR3 is TGCGCCAGCAGCCAAGACAAAGGGACTAGCGGGGTGAGGGCCTACAATGAGCAGTTCTTC. This sequence joins TRBV4-1 and TRBJ2-1; 13 bases are a match to TRBD2. The J segment lost 2 bases and the V segment lost 0 bases, leaving 10 bases of the junction unmatched. The CDR3 totals 20 residues. Germline CDR1 MGHRA, CDR2 YSYEKL.

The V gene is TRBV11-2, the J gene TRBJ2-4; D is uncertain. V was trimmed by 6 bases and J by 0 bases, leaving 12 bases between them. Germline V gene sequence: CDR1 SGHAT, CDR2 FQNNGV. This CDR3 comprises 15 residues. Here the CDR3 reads CASRRAVGAKNIQYF. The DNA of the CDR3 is TGTGCCAGCAGACGGGCAGTCGGAGCCAAAAACATTCAGTACTTC.